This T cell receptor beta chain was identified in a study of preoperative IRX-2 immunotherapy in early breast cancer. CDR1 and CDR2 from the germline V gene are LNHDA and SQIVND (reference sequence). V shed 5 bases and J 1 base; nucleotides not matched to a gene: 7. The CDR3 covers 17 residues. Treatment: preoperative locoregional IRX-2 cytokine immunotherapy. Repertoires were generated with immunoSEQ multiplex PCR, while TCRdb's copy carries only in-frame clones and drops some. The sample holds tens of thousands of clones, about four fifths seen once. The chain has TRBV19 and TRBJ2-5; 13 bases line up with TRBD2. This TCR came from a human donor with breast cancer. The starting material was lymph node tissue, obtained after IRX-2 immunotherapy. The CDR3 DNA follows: TGTGCCAGTAGTCGGACTAGCGGGGGACTATTCCAAGAGACCCAGTACTTC. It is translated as CASSRTSGGLFQETQYF.